This entry lists 22 T cell receptor beta chains sequenced from one sample in a study of blood T cell repertoires in COVID-19. Assay used: immunoSEQ multiplex PCR; TCRdb lists only in-frame clones, some missing. The repertoire consists of fewer than 110,000 clones, with around 82% occurring once and the leading ten covering approximately 4.1%. Sequencing was done on a sample of peripheral blood. The origin of the receptors is a human donor in a cohort sampled during active COVID-19.

The chain has TRBV7-9 and TRBJ2-1; TRBD2 aligns across 12 bases. In germline, CDR1 is SEHNR, CDR2 FQNEAQ (reference sequence). The junction had 11 bases not matched to a gene; V was cut back by 6 bases and J by 8 bases. The CDR3 has 16 amino acids. This CDR3 is CASRLMSLAGGDEQFF. CDR3 nucleotide sequence: TGTGCCAGCAGGCTCATGTCCCTAGCGGGAGGGGATGAGCAGTTCTTC.

This clone was observed a single time. The chain combines TRBV27 with TRBJ2-3; 10 bases fit TRBD2. V gave up 3 bases and J gave up 5 bases; unmatched junction bases: 5. The germline gives CDR1 MNHEY, CDR2 SMNVEV (reference sequence). CDR3 length: 15 amino acids. This chain's CDR3 is CASSFMLAGVDTQYF. The CDR3 coding sequence is TGTGCCAGCAGTTTTATGCTAGCGGGGGTAGATACGCAGTATTTT.

The chain employs TRBV19 and TRBJ1-5; TRBD1 is a possible D gene (5 bases). The CDR3 spans 15 residues. Between the trimmed V and J ends, which lost 4 bases and 5 bases, there was a span of 15 bases. Germline V CDR1 and CDR2: LNHDA, SQIVND (reference sequence). CDR3 DNA: TGTGCCAGTAGTACCATGACAGTGGGGTATCAGCCCCAGCATTTT. This encodes CASSTMTVGYQPQHF.

The rearrangement joins TRBV12-5 to TRBJ2-1; D is uncertain. Germline-derived CDR1 and CDR2 are LGHNT and FRNRAP. Trimming shortened V by 5 bases and J by 0 bases, and 8 bases separated the two germline ends. This CDR3 region has 14 residues. Written as DNA, the CDR3 is TGTGCTAGTGGTGGTATTAGCTCCTACAATGAGCAGTTCTTC. Its protein product is CASGGISSYNEQFF. Supplemented by reference TRBV12-5 and TRBJ2-1, the full variable domain reads DARVTQTPRHKVTEMGQEVTMRCQPILGHNTVFWYRQTMMQGLELLAYFRNRAPLDDSGMPKDRFSAEMPDATLATLKIQPSEPRDSAVYFCASGGISSYNEQFFGPGTRLTVL.

The chain joins TRBV18 to TRBJ2-7, with TRBD1 matching over 7 bases. This CDR3 region has 15 residues. Germline-derived CDR1 and CDR2 are KGHSH and LQKENI. V was pared by 2 bases and J by 6 bases, with 10 bases of the junction left unmatched. CDR3 DNA sequence: TGTGCCAGCTCACCAGTGGCAGGGGGTTCCCCCGAGCAGTACGTC. Its translation: CASSPVAGGSPEQYV.

V usage is TRBV2 and J usage is TRBJ2-2, with TRBD1 as a possible D gene (5 bases). Germline assignment: CDR1 SNHLY and CDR2 FYNNEI. Trimming stripped 1 base from V and 3 bases from J, with 9 bases between. The CDR3 is made up of 15 amino acids. DNA for the CDR3: TGTGCCAGCAGTGAAGAAGGGGTTGACACCGGGGAGCTGTTTTTT. This sequence encodes CASSEEGVDTGELFF.

The chain has TRBV11-1 and TRBJ2-7, with TRBD1 as a possible D gene (6 bases). CDR1 SGHAT and CDR2 FQDESV come from the germline V gene (reference sequence). This CDR3 has 14 residues. Trimming stripped 2 bases from V and 5 bases from J, with 13 bases between. The CDR3 spells CASSLLDRTHEQYF. Written as DNA, the CDR3 is TGTGCCAGCAGCTTATTAGACAGGACCCACGAGCAGTACTTC.

On this clone: One end of the junction varies from germline; a read error may be responsible. The V gene is TRBV13, the J gene TRBJ2-7; 8 nucleotides align to TRBD2. This CDR3 spans 13 amino acids. CDR1 and CDR2 from the germline V gene are PRHDT and FYEKMQ (reference sequence). CDR3 amino acids: CASSPLDSGTKTF. CDR3 sequence (DNA): TGTGCCAGCAGCCCGCTCGATAGCGGGACAAAAACTTTC.

The rearrangement joins TRBV28 to TRBJ2-3; 10 bases are shared with TRBD2. The ends lost 4 bases at V and 5 bases at J; junction bases unmatched: 6. The CDR3 has 15 residues. Germline V gene sequence: CDR1 MDHEN, CDR2 SYDVKM. This chain's CDR3 is CASSSAGGPVDTQYF. CDR3 in DNA: TGTGCCAGCAGTTCAGCGGGAGGGCCGGTAGATACGCAGTATTTT.

V and J are TRBV9 and TRBJ2-3; the D gene is possibly TRBD2 (5 bases). With 7 bases removed from V and 0 bases from J, the gap between germline ends came to 15 bases. Looked up from germline, CDR1 is SGDLS and CDR2 is YYNGEE. CDR3 size: 15 residues. Here the CDR3 DNA reads TGTGCCAGCCAACGCGGGCGGTCTAGCACAGATACGCAGTATTTT. Translating gives CASQRGRSSTDTQYF.

The chain has TRBV12-3 or TRBV12-4 and TRBJ1-5; D is undetermined. This CDR3 is built from 13 residues. Trimming shortened V by 8 bases and J by 2 bases, and 10 bases separated the two germline ends. CDR3 in amino acids: CASAGGRNQPQHF. The CDR3 region has the DNA TGTGCCAGCGCGGGCGGACGCAATCAGCCCCAGCATTTT.

The V and J genes are TRBV5-1 and TRBJ1-1; a possible D gene is TRBD1 (5 bases). The CDR3 has 17 residues. V gave up 4 bases and J gave up 11 bases, with 30 bases separating them. In germline, CDR1 is SGHRS, CDR2 YFSETQ. CDR3 nucleotides: TGCGCCAGCAGCCCAGGGATGGCGGGGGTATTGGCTGAAGAGGCTTTCTTT. As protein: CASSPGMAGVLAEEAFF.

The genes are TRBV30 and TRBJ2-3; 10 bases line up with TRBD1. Germline trimming cut 1 base from V and 2 bases from J; bases unmatched to any gene: 12. Germline CDR1 and CDR2: GTSNPN and SVGIG (reference sequence). The CDR3 has 18 residues. In DNA, the CDR3 is TGTGCCTGGAGTGGCCGGGACAGGGGCAACCCGCTCACAGATACGCAGTATTTT. Residues: CAWSGRDRGNPLTDTQYF.

V and J are TRBV12-3 or TRBV12-4 and TRBJ2-5, with a possible D match to TRBD2 (5 bases). This CDR3 spans 13 amino acids. V lost 5 bases to trimming and J lost 5 bases, with 12 bases between them. CDR3 nucleotides: TGTGCCAGCAGTATCGGACTCCCGGAGACCCAGTACTTC. Protein: CASSIGLPETQYF.

J is TRBJ2-2 and V is TRBV6-6, with 8 bases aligning to TRBD2. V gave up 6 bases and J gave up 1 base; unmatched junction bases: 4. Germline V lookup: CDR1 MNHNY, CDR2 SVGAGI (reference sequence). There are 15 residues in the CDR3. CDR3 residues: CASSNLAGNTGELFF. For the CDR3, the DNA is TGTGCCAGCAGCAACCTAGCGGGGAACACCGGGGAGCTGTTTTTT.

The genes are TRBV27 and TRBJ2-3; 12 bases map to TRBD2. J lost 5 bases, V lost 6 bases, and 9 bases had no gene match. This CDR3 region has 16 residues. CDR1 MNHEY and CDR2 SMNVEV come from the germline V gene (reference sequence). CDR3 sequence reads: CASRTTSGRSGDTQYF. The CDR3 coding sequence is TGTGCCAGCAGAACGACTAGCGGGAGATCTGGAGATACGCAGTATTTT.

This chain connects TRBV5-6 to TRBJ1-2, with 7 bases identical to TRBD1. This CDR3 is 14 amino acids long. Germline V CDR1 and CDR2: SGHDT, YYEEEE. V gave up 0 bases and J gave up 10 bases; unmatched junction bases: 9. The CDR3 nucleotides read TGTGCCAGCAGCTTGGAGGGACAGAGAAATTACTACACCTTC. This encodes CASSLEGQRNYYTF.

The chain employs TRBV4-2 and TRBJ2-5; 11 nucleotides agree with TRBD1. Germline V gene data show CDR1 as LGHNA and CDR2 as YNFKEQ. This CDR3 is built from 14 residues. V lost 4 bases, J lost 4 bases, and 2 bases stayed unmatched. CDR3 protein: CASSPGTGGETQYF. DNA of the CDR3: TGTGCCAGCAGCCCCGGGACAGGGGGAGAGACCCAGTACTTC.

The rearrangement links TRBV12-3 or TRBV12-4 to TRBJ2-3; D remains unclear. There are 11 residues in the CDR3. The V end was cut by 6 bases, the J end by 2 bases, with 3 bases between. The CDR3 DNA follows: TGTGCCAGCAGGTACACAGATACGCAGTATTTT. This gives the protein CASRYTDTQYF.

CDR3 amino acids: CASSFLAGGPPDTQYF. CDR3 nucleotides: TGCGCCAGCAGCTTCCTAGCGGGAGGGCCACCAGATACGCAGTATTTT. The chain recombines TRBV5-1 with TRBJ2-3; 12 positions match TRBD2. J lost 4 bases, V lost 2 bases, and 5 bases had no gene match. The CDR3 length is 16 residues. From germline, CDR1 is SGHRS and CDR2 YFSETQ.

The genes are TRBV3-1 (or the pseudogene TRBV3-2) and TRBJ2-1, with 7 bases that match TRBD2. This CDR3 region has 14 residues. V lost 3 bases and J lost 2; bases outside the gene matches: 1. From germline, CDR1 is LGHDT and CDR2 YNNKEL (reference sequence). DNA for the CDR3: TGTGCCAGCAGCCATGCGGGGGCCTACAATGAGCAGTTCTTC. It is translated as CASSHAGAYNEQFF.

This clone was seen ten or more times. The chain recombines TRBV15 with TRBJ2-5; 11 positions agree with TRBD2. J was trimmed by 3 bases and V by 0 bases; bases with no gene match: 3. Germline V gives CDR1 LNHNV, CDR2 YYDKDF (reference sequence). CDR3 length: 16 amino acids. The chain's CDR3 is CATSRDSGRAEETQYF. The CDR3 DNA reads TGTGCCACCAGCAGAGATAGCGGGAGGGCGGAAGAGACCCAGTACTTC.